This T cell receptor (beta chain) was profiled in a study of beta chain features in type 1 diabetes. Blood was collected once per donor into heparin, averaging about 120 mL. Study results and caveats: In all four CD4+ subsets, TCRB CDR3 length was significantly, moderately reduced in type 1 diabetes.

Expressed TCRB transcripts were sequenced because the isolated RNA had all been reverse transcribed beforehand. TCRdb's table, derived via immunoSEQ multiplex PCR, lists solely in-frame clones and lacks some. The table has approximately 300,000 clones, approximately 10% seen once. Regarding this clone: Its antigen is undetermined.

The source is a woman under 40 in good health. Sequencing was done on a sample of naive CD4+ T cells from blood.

As DNA, the CDR3 is TGTGCCGCCCTAACTCTGGAGAGCTCCTACGAGCAGTACTTC. This gives the protein CAALTLESSYEQYF. The chain recombines TRBV6-4 with TRBJ2-7; D is ambiguous. The CDR3 is 14 residues long. The V end lost 11 bases, the J end lost 0 bases, and 17 bases lay between the germline ends. Germline CDR1 and CDR2: MRHNA and SNTAGT.